This T cell receptor (beta chain) was documented in a study of early T cells in non-severe SARS-CoV-2 infection. Looking at the study overall: Unsorted whole blood bulk RNA was sequenced, with unpaired chains. Study-level points and caveats: A preference for anti-spike CD8 responses marked VDJdb matching, which missed private and CD4 specificities.

This clonotype was seen more than once but under ten times. Its antigen is undetermined. As part of library construction, unique molecular identifiers were attached to individual cDNA molecules. TCRdb reanalysed the 5' RACE reads using MiXCR and keeps one entry per CDR3 protein. The table records about 70,000 distinct CDR3 sequences, roughly 12% of them present only once. The V and J ends lost 6 bases and 1 base respectively, with 13 bases between them. The CDR3 loop spans 15 amino acids. Germline V gene lookup returns CDR1 SNHLY and CDR2 FYNNEI. The rearrangement joins TRBV2 to TRBJ2-4; D is possibly TRBD1 (5 bases). The receptor comes from an adult who was a healthcare worker with PCR-confirmed SARS-CoV-2 infection or an uninfected control (not recorded which). The donor label of this sample is uncertain. Source: whole blood, taken at baseline. CDR3: CASRGVGNAKNIQYF. The CDR3 nucleotides read TGTGCCAGCAGAGGGGTAGGGAATGCCAAAAACATTCAGTACTTC.